Detailed here is one TCR beta chain. The antigen remains undetermined. This CDR3 spans 16 amino acids. V was trimmed by 6 bases and J by 7 bases, leaving 19 bases between them. Germline V gives CDR1 WSHSY, CDR2 SAAADI. The record originates from a study of vaccination effects on CD4 cells after COVID-19. About the study: Viral peptide pool expansion of antigen-specific CD4+ T cells preceded sequencing in the ViraFEST assay. Findings of the study overall: Pronounced clonal contraction occurred in clones induced by infection and by vaccine late after vaccination.

The culture ran for approximately 10 days, and then CD4+ T cells were isolated. Subjects were given two BNT162b2 or mRNA-1273 vaccine doses. The vaccine recipients had no prior SARS-CoV-2 infection, with negative nucleocapsid antibodies. Data came from immunoSEQ multiplex PCR; TCRdb stores just in-frame clones and leaves some out. The sample shows fewer than 75,000 clones, approximately 72% of them seen only once. This sequence was found in a human donor who received a COVID-19 vaccine. Sequenced material: CD4+ T cells from PBMCs cultured without peptide, taken after COVID-19 vaccination. The chain recombines TRBV10-2 with TRBJ1-6, with D maybe TRBD1 (5 bases). In nucleotides, the CDR3 is TGCGCCAGCAGCTACACAGGTCCCAACTGGAATTCACCCCTCCACTTT. This translates into CASSYTGPNWNSPLHF.